The next 32 T cell receptor beta chains were all read from a single sample in a study of graft-versus-host responses after intestinal transplantation. Antigens of these TCRs are unknown. Method: immunoSEQ multiplex PCR; TCRdb's copy keeps in-frame clones and lacks some. The table has just over 85,000 clones, around 93% seen once. This specimen was unstimulated CD8+ T cells sorted from spleen or lymph node cells, taken before transplant. The source of these receptors is a human donor who was the organ donor for an intestinal transplant.

The rearrangement joins TRBV7-6 to TRBJ2-7; 7 bases line up with TRBD1. The length of the CDR3 is 15 residues. With V trimmed by 5 bases and J by 4 bases, 11 bases remained unmatched. From germline, CDR1 is SGHVS and CDR2 FNYEAQ. CDR3 loop: CASSPGTAVRYEQYF. CDR3 in DNA: TGTGCCAGCAGCCCCGGGACAGCGGTGAGATACGAGCAGTACTTC.

The V call is TRBV7-6, the J call TRBJ2-1; TRBD2 might be the D (5 bases). The V gene's germline CDR1 is SGHVS and CDR2 FNYEAQ. V was clipped by 5 bases and J by 0 bases, with 14 bases between them. The CDR3 runs 16 residues. CDR3 sequence: CASSAVKRSSYNEQFF. CDR3 coding DNA: TGTGCCAGCAGCGCCGTGAAGCGGAGCTCCTACAATGAGCAGTTCTTC.

This rearrangement joins TRBV13 to TRBJ2-7, with TRBD1 matching 8 bases. J was trimmed by 6 bases and V by 0 bases; bases with no gene match: 7. In germline, CDR1 is PRHDT, CDR2 FYEKMQ (reference sequence). This CDR3 has 15 residues. This CDR3 reads CASSLGDRVFSEQYF. The CDR3 DNA is TGTGCCAGCAGCTTAGGGGACAGGGTTTTCTCCGAGCAGTACTTC. The full variable domain, in which reference TRBV13 and TRBJ2-7 provide the parts outside the CDR3, is AAGVIQSPRHLIKEKRETATLKCYPIPRHDTVYWYQQGPGQDPQFLISFYEKMQSDKGSIPDRFSAQQFSDYHSELNMSSLELGDSALYFCASSLGDRVFSEQYFGPGTRLTVT.

The chain carries TRBV5-1 and TRBJ2-7; 9 bases match TRBD2. Germline V gene lookup returns CDR1 SGHRS and CDR2 YFSETQ. Germline trimming cut 3 bases from V and 3 bases from J; bases unmatched to any gene: 10. The CDR3 loop spans 16 amino acids. The CDR3: CASSWAGGEGDYEQYF. The CDR3 DNA is TGCGCCAGCAGCTGGGCGGGGGGGGAAGGAGACTACGAGCAGTACTTC.

This clone was counted a single time. The rearrangement links TRBV29-1 to TRBJ1-2; tentatively, D is TRBD1 (5 bases). The CDR3 consists of 13 residues. Germline loops: CDR1 SQVTM, CDR2 ANQGSEA. V lost 8 bases and J lost 2, with 15 bases in between. CDR3 protein: CSIVGGANYGYTF. CDR3 DNA: TGCAGCATTGTGGGGGGAGCCAACTATGGCTACACCTTC.

This chain links TRBV4-3 with TRBJ1-2; TRBD1 might be the D (5 bases). There are 14 residues in the CDR3. The germline gives CDR1 LGHNA, CDR2 YSLEER. The V end was cut by 1 base, the J end by 6 bases, with 12 bases between. The CDR3 nucleotides read TGCGCCAGCAGCCAAGTTGGCAGGGCGGATGGCTACACCTTC. It codes for CASSQVGRADGYTF.

For the CDR3, the DNA is TGTGCCAGCAGCCAAGGTGTGGCGCGGGGGGGCGCTTTCGACGAGCAGTACTTC. Its protein is CASSQGVARGGAFDEQYF. This chain connects TRBV4-2 to TRBJ2-7; TRBD2 matches at 9 bases. J was trimmed by 5 bases and V by 1 base; bases with no gene match: 15. This CDR3 has 18 residues. Germline CDR1 and CDR2: LGHNA and YNFKEQ.

The CDR3, as DNA: TGTGCCAGCAGCTTGGGGGTTGGGACAGGGTCTGGCTACACCTTC. Its translation is CASSLGVGTGSGYTF. The V gene is TRBV5-4, the J gene TRBJ1-2; 9 bases fit TRBD1. The J segment lost 7 bases and the V segment lost 0 bases, leaving 7 bases of the junction unmatched. This CDR3 is 15 amino acids long. The germline V gene has CDR1 SGHNT and CDR2 YYREEE (reference sequence).

This chain joins TRBV7-3 and TRBJ2-1, with D unclear. Trimming stripped 2 bases from V and 0 bases from J, with 8 bases between. Germline values: CDR1 SGHTA, CDR2 FQGTGA. CDR3 size: 15 residues. CDR3 DNA: TGTGCCAGCAGCTTAGGAGTAAGCTCCTACAATGAGCAGTTCTTC. Translation: CASSLGVSSYNEQFF.

The chain has TRBV9 and TRBJ2-5; D is uncertain. The J call could be wrong; TRBJ2-7 is a better fit for the DNA end. CDR3 length: 13 amino acids. The V gene's germline CDR1 is SGDLS and CDR2 YYNGEE. The CDR3 DNA is TGTGCCAGCAGCGTATCGCATTCCTACGAGCAGTACTTC. This sequence encodes CASSVSHSYEQYF.

The rearrangement joins TRBV7-8 to TRBJ1-4; tentative D call: TRBD1 (6 bases). Germline CDR1 reads SGHVS; CDR2 reads FQNEAQ. V was clipped by 4 bases and J by 4 bases, with 16 bases between them. CDR3 length: 16 amino acids. The CDR3 nucleotides are TGTGCCAGCAGCTCCCCCCAGGACAGCTATAATGAAAAACTGTTTTTT. Translation gives CASSSPQDSYNEKLFF.

This rearrangement joins TRBV30 to TRBJ2-2, with a tentative D call TRBD1 (5 bases). The CDR3 runs 11 residues. V dropped 2 bases and J dropped 7 bases, with 5 bases sitting between them. The germline gives CDR1 GTSNPN, CDR2 SVGIG (reference sequence). The CDR3 is CAWSQGGELFF. DNA of the CDR3: TGTGCCTGGAGTCAGGGCGGGGAGCTGTTTTTT. The full variable domain, rest sourced from reference TRBV30 and TRBJ2-2, is SQTIHQWPATLVQPVGSPLSLECTVEGTSNPNLYWYRQAAGRGLQLLFYSVGIGQISSEVPQNLSASRPQDRQFILSSKKLLLSDSGFYLCAWSQGGELFFGEGSRLTVL.

The chain is built from TRBV6-5 and TRBJ1-1; D is unclear. Trimming stripped 11 bases from V and 1 base from J, with 11 bases between. The CDR3 is 12 residues long. CDR1 is MNHEY, CDR2 SVGAGI, per germline. CDR3 coding DNA: TGTGCCGCGGGCACGGGGAACACTGAAGCTTTCTTT. Translating it yields CAAGTGNTEAFF.

As regards this clone: The germline gene is not matched at one end of the junction; a read error may be the cause. The chain is built from TRBV4-1 and TRBJ2-1; possibly TRBD1 for D (6 bases). CDR3 length: 16 residues. Germline V lookup: CDR1 MGHRA, CDR2 YSYEKL. The CDR3 DNA is TGCGCCAGCAGCCAAGCGGTCAGGGGATTTTACAATGAGCAGCTCTTC. Protein product: CASSQAVRGFYNEQLF.

The chain combines TRBV4-3 with TRBJ2-1, with 8 bases fitting TRBD2. This CDR3 region has 17 residues. From germline, CDR1 is LGHNA and CDR2 YSLEER. Germline trimming cut 0 bases from V and 5 bases from J; bases unmatched to any gene: 9. CDR3 DNA: TGCGCCAGCAGCCAAGAAAGTTCGGGACTAGGGAACAATGAGCAGTTCTTC. Translation: CASSQESSGLGNNEQFF.

This chain links TRBV4-3 with TRBJ1-6; TRBD1 agrees at 9 bases. Germline values: CDR1 LGHNA, CDR2 YSLEER. This CDR3 spans 15 amino acids. The V segment lost 4 bases and the J segment 5 bases; nucleotides outside the gene matches: 3. CDR3 in DNA: TGCGCCAGCAGCCTACGGGACAGGGATAATTCACCCCTCCACTTT. It specifies CASSLRDRDNSPLHF.

This clone was recorded once. The chain uses TRBV10-2 and TRBJ1-1; 7 bases match TRBD1. Germline CDR1 is WSHSY and CDR2 is SAAADI. Germline trimming cut 7 bases from V and 5 bases from J; bases unmatched to any gene: 19. This CDR3 region has 17 residues. CDR3 protein: CASTRDRFLGKRTEAFF. DNA of the CDR3: TGCGCCAGCACTAGGGACAGATTTCTCGGTAAACGGACTGAAGCTTTCTTT.

This chain links TRBV6-5 with TRBJ2-5, with 11 bases identical to TRBD2. V was pared by 4 bases and J by 1 base, with 5 bases of the junction left unmatched. The CDR3 is 16 amino acids. Per germline, CDR1 MNHEY and CDR2 SVGAGI. The CDR3 coding sequence is TGTGCCAGCAGTTCGGGACTAGCGGTTTTCCAAGAGACCCAGTACTTC. This gives the protein CASSSGLAVFQETQYF.

The CDR3 is CASSLDRESFTLAGELFF. In DNA form, the CDR3 reads TGTGCCAGCAGTCTAGACAGGGAGAGCTTCACACTCGCCGGGGAGCTGTTTTTT. The V and J genes are TRBV28 and TRBJ2-2; 7 bases are shared with TRBD1. The CDR3 loop spans 18 amino acids. The V gene's germline CDR1 is MDHEN and CDR2 SYDVKM. The J segment lost 6 bases and the V segment lost 5 bases, leaving 18 bases of the junction unmatched.

This sequence joins TRBV4-1 and TRBJ2-7; the D gene is possibly TRBD1 (5 bases). The CDR3 contains 13 residues. Germline-derived CDR1 and CDR2 are MGHRA and YSYEKL. The germline V and J ends were trimmed by 9 bases and 6 bases, with 18 bases remaining between them. CDR3 coding DNA: TGCGCCAGAAATCAGCCCTGGACACCCGAGCAGTACTTC. The encoded protein is CARNQPWTPEQYF.

The chain employs TRBV28 and TRBJ2-3; D may be TRBD1 (5 bases). The CDR3 has 13 amino acids. V lost 7 bases and J lost 3, with 11 bases in between. The V gene's germline CDR1 is MDHEN and CDR2 SYDVKM. For the CDR3, the DNA is TGTGCCAGCAATGGCAGGACAACAGATACGCAGTATTTT. The encoded protein is CASNGRTTDTQYF.

V is TRBV4-3 and J is TRBJ1-5; D uncertain. Trimming removed 0 bases at V and 0 bases at J, with 15 bases between. Germline V gene lookup returns CDR1 LGHNA and CDR2 YSLEER. There are 18 residues in the CDR3. The CDR3 coding sequence is TGCGCCAGCAGCCAAGATTTGGCGGGTGGGATTAGCAATCAGCCCCAGCATTTT. Protein sequence: CASSQDLAGGISNQPQHF.

The gene calls are TRBV7-2 and TRBJ2-5; D is unresolved. Germline V gives CDR1 SGHTA, CDR2 FQGNSA. CDR3 size: 15 residues. Trimming pared 2 bases from V and 2 bases from J, leaving 12 bases between. The CDR3: CASSLLQEQQETQYF. CDR3 DNA sequence: TGTGCCAGCAGCTTACTCCAAGAACAGCAAGAGACCCAGTACTTC.

This chain uses TRBV19 with TRBJ1-1; D unresolved. CDR3 length equals 13 residues. V was cut by 2 bases and J by 1 base, with 5 bases left in between. Per the germline V gene, CDR1 is LNHDA and CDR2 is SQIVND (reference sequence). The CDR3: CASSIFGNTEAFF. CDR3 nucleotides: TGTGCCAGTAGTATATTCGGGAACACTGAAGCTTTCTTT. Using reference TRBV19 and TRBJ1-1 for the parts outside the CDR3, the full variable domain is DGGITQSPKYLFRKEGQNVTLSCEQNLNHDAMYWYRQDPGQGLRLIYYSQIVNDFQKGDIAEGYSVSREKKESFPLTVTSAQKNPTAFYLCASSIFGNTEAFFGQGTRLTVV.

This rearrangement joins TRBV4-1 to TRBJ1-3; D gene uncertain. This CDR3 comprises 15 residues. V was pared by 0 bases and J by 1 base, with 7 bases between. Germline CDR1 and CDR2: MGHRA and YSYEKL. The CDR3 nucleotides are TGCGCCAGCAGCCAAGATCCCTTATCTGGAAACACCATATATTTT. Protein product: CASSQDPLSGNTIYF.

This chain connects TRBV27 to TRBJ1-1; 8 bases map to TRBD1. Germline V gene data show CDR1 as MNHEY and CDR2 as SMNVEV (reference sequence). V lost 8 bases to trimming and J lost 7 bases; unmatched junction nucleotides: 12. This CDR3 region has 14 residues. The CDR3 loop reads CASRLIQGAIEAFF. The CDR3 DNA reads TGTGCCAGCCGTCTAATCCAGGGGGCTATTGAAGCTTTCTTT.

The chain's CDR3 is CASSYPQGSEAFF. CDR3 nucleotide sequence: TGTGCCAGCAGTTACCCACAGGGGTCTGAAGCTTTCTTT. The V gene is TRBV6-6, the J gene TRBJ1-1, with 7 bases lining up with TRBD1. The CDR3 is made up of 13 amino acids. Looked up from germline, CDR1 is MNHNY and CDR2 is SVGAGI (reference sequence). Trimming cost V 2 bases and J 6 bases; bases outside gene matches: 3.

This clone is deemed medium-sized. The chain recombines TRBV29-1 with TRBJ2-1; TRBD1 aligns across 10 bases. There are 15 residues in the CDR3. CDR1 SQVTM and CDR2 ANQGSEA come from the germline V gene. V lost 8 bases and J lost 0; bases outside the gene matches: 7. The CDR3 is CSTEGQGSSYNEQFF. The CDR3 region has the DNA TGCAGCACGGAGGGACAGGGGAGCTCCTACAATGAGCAGTTCTTC.

V is TRBV29-1 and J is TRBJ2-7; D not certain. CDR1 is SQVTM, CDR2 ANQGSEA, per germline. Trimming left V 2 bases short and J 2 bases short, with 10 bases between. CDR3 length equals 13 residues. The CDR3 DNA follows: TGCAGCGTTGAAACTGCAAATGCCTACGAGCAGTACTTC. Its translation is CSVETANAYEQYF.

The chain combines TRBV19 with TRBJ1-1; D is undetermined. Germline V gene sequence: CDR1 LNHDA, CDR2 SQIVND (reference sequence). This CDR3 has 16 amino acids. Trimming took 1 base from V and 0 from J, leaving 12 bases between them. In DNA form, the CDR3 reads TGTGCCAGTAGTATAGGCGGGCACAAACTGAACACTGAAGCTTTCTTT. Encoded protein: CASSIGGHKLNTEAFF.

As concerns this clone: Since the CDR3 does not end with the conserved phenylalanine or tryptophan, this likely comes from a read error. No DNA is shown, since the ends of the CDR3 on it are uncertain; the CDR3 is the one TCRdb lists. This chain links TRBV11-1 with TRBJ1-1; the listed D gene, TRBD1, was not tested against the DNA. CDR1 and CDR2 from the germline V gene are SGHAT and FQDESV (reference sequence). The CDR3 extends over 8 residues, inclusive of both ends. The CDR3 here is CASLGLGG.

This CDR3 reads CASSVGGWRETQYF. CDR3 DNA: TGTGCCAGCAGCGTGGGAGGGTGGAGGGAGACCCAGTACTTC. The chain links TRBV7-6 to TRBJ2-5; 7 bases agree with TRBD2. V lost 5 bases to trimming and J lost 5 bases; unmatched junction nucleotides: 8. The CDR3 runs to 14 residues. Germline CDR1 and CDR2: SGHVS and FNYEAQ.